One sample yielded the 17 T cell receptor beta chains listed below, sequenced in a study of shared clonotypes between healthy human individuals. Some clones are missing from TCRdb's copy, which holds only in-frame ones; the method was immunoSEQ multiplex PCR. The data show 1,500,000 or so clones, roughly 98.5% seen once. Sequenced input: naive CD4+ T cells sorted from blood. Subset specified: CD45RA+ positively selected. These receptor sequences come from a man aged 30-40 years in good health.

A single count supports this clone. The chain recombines TRBV2 with TRBJ1-4; D is possibly TRBD1 (5 bases). Between the trimmed V and J ends, which lost 2 bases and 2 bases, there was a span of 12 bases. The CDR3 spans 16 residues. Looked up from germline, CDR1 is SNHLY and CDR2 is FYNNEI. CDR3 amino acids: CASSESGRSTNEKLFF. Here the CDR3 DNA reads TGTGCCAGCAGTGAATCGGGGCGGTCGACTAATGAAAAACTGTTTTTT.

The rearrangement joins TRBV19 to TRBJ2-1; 8 bases match TRBD2. Germline values: CDR1 LNHDA, CDR2 SQIVND (reference sequence). The length of the CDR3 is 13 residues. Trimming took 10 bases from V and 6 from J; bases not matched to a gene: 8. The CDR3 nucleotides are TGTGCCACGTTTCGGGGGACTAGCAATGAGCAGTTCTTC. Translated, it gives CATFRGTSNEQFF.

The gene calls are TRBV9 and TRBJ2-7; 8 nucleotides align to TRBD1. This CDR3 comprises 15 residues. The V and J ends lost 0 bases and 6 bases, in that order; junction bases with no gene match: 8. Germline V gene data show CDR1 as SGDLS and CDR2 as YYNGEE. CDR3 in DNA: TGTGCCAGCAGCGTAGGGGCGACAGGGGCATCCGAGCAGTACTTC. Encoded protein: CASSVGATGASEQYF.

The chain carries TRBV20-1 and TRBJ2-1; the D is unclear. Germline V gene data show CDR1 as DFQATT and CDR2 as SNEGSKA (reference sequence). Trimming took off 0 bases at V and 9 bases at J, with 6 bases between the two ends. The CDR3 has 11 residues. CDR3 residues: CSARDHPEQFF. CDR3 DNA: TGCAGTGCTAGAGATCACCCTGAGCAGTTCTTC.

The V call is TRBV9, the J call TRBJ2-1; possible D gene TRBD1, 6 bases. Germline assignment: CDR1 SGDLS and CDR2 YYNGEE. CDR3 length: 15 residues. V was clipped by 0 bases and J by 3 bases, with 10 bases between them. In DNA, the CDR3 is TGTGCCAGCAGCGTAGAACTCAGGGGCTACAATGAGCAGTTCTTC. This encodes CASSVELRGYNEQFF.

This clone was found once. CDR3 bases: TGTGCCAGCAGCTTATTCGGACAAGGGTACACTGAAGCTTTCTTT. It yields the protein CASSLFGQGYTEAFF. The chain recombines TRBV7-2 with TRBJ1-1; possibly TRBD1 for D (5 bases). The CDR3 totals 15 residues. V dropped 2 bases and J dropped 3 bases, with 13 bases sitting between them. The germline V gene has CDR1 SGHTA and CDR2 FQGNSA. Full variable domain (remainder filled in from reference TRBV7-2 and TRBJ1-1): GAGVSQSPSNKVTEKGKDVELRCDPISGHTALYWYRQSLGQGLEFLIYFQGNSAPDKSGLPSDRFSAERTGGSVSTLTIQRTQQEDSAVYLCASSLFGQGYTEAFFGQGTRLTVV.

This sequence joins TRBV19 and TRBJ2-2; 8 bases align to TRBD1. This CDR3 has 16 residues. The germline CDR1 and CDR2 sequences are LNHDA and SQIVND (reference sequence). V lost 3 bases and J lost 3; bases outside the gene matches: 6. This chain's CDR3 is CASSMRTGWYTGELFF. CDR3 nucleotide sequence: TGTGCCAGTAGTATGAGGACAGGGTGGTACACCGGGGAGCTGTTTTTT.

The J gene is TRBJ2-1, the V gene TRBV28, with D perhaps TRBD1 (5 bases). V lost 5 bases and J lost 7, with 15 bases in between. From germline, CDR1 is MDHEN and CDR2 SYDVKM. This CDR3 has 14 residues. This CDR3 is CASSLQGPRNEQFF. The CDR3 coding sequence is TGTGCCAGCAGTCTCCAGGGTCCGCGAAATGAGCAGTTCTTC.

The chain's CDR3 is CASSPGLLAGGPGGTDTQYF. The CDR3 DNA sequence: TGTGCCAGCAGCCCAGGCCTACTAGCGGGAGGGCCTGGAGGAACAGATACGCAGTATTTT. The V gene is TRBV9, the J gene TRBJ2-3, with 13 bases aligning to TRBD2. J lost 3 bases, V lost 4 bases, and 17 bases had no gene match. Germline V gene data show CDR1 as SGDLS and CDR2 as YYNGEE. The CDR3 sequence is 20 residues long.

J is TRBJ2-3 and V is TRBV9; the match to TRBD2 covers 9 bases. V was clipped by 0 bases and J by 4 bases; unmatched bases: 6. The CDR3 length is 16 residues. Per germline, CDR1 SGDLS and CDR2 YYNGEE. Written as DNA, the CDR3 is TGTGCCAGCAGCGTAGGGGCTAGCGGGACGGCAGATACGCAGTATTTT. Translation gives CASSVGASGTADTQYF.

In its sample, this clone was seen once. The chain joins TRBV29-1 to TRBJ1-1, with unresolved D. The CDR3 is 15 residues long. Germline CDR1 is SQVTM and CDR2 is ANQGSEA. The ends were cut back, 6 bases at V and 5 bases at J, with 22 bases in the middle. The CDR3 DNA reads as TGCAGCGTAGCAGGACCCTCGAACAAGAGGACTGAAGCTTTCTTT. Translation gives CSVAGPSNKRTEAFF.

The chain employs TRBV4-3 and TRBJ2-1; D might be TRBD2 (7 bases). The CDR3 is made up of 16 amino acids. V was cut by 2 bases and J by 2 bases, with 13 bases left in between. CDR1 and CDR2 from the germline V gene are LGHNA and YSLEER. The CDR3 bases are TGCGCCAGCAGCCAACCCGAGGGGGGGACCTACAATGAGCAGTTCTTC. Its translation is CASSQPEGGTYNEQFF.

In this sample, this clone turned up once. The same CDR3 can be traced to other DNA sequences in this sample. This sequence joins TRBV11-2 and TRBJ1-1; the D gene is possibly TRBD1 (5 bases). V gave up 3 bases and J gave up 0 bases, with 8 bases separating them. CDR3 length: 14 amino acids. In germline, CDR1 is SGHAT, CDR2 FQNNGV. DNA for the CDR3: TGTGCCAGCAGCTTCGACAGATTGAACACTGAAGCTTTCTTT. It codes for CASSFDRLNTEAFF.

V is TRBV9 and J is TRBJ1-4; D is possibly TRBD1 (6 bases). This CDR3 region has 13 residues. CDR1 is SGDLS and CDR2 is YYNGEE in the germline V gene. Trimming left V 0 bases short and J 15 bases short, with 15 bases between. The CDR3: CASSVDPGQTMFF. For the CDR3, the DNA is TGTGCCAGCAGCGTAGACCCCGGACAGACGATGTTTTTT.

The chain uses TRBV11-2 and TRBJ1-4, with a weak D call TRBD1 (6 bases). The V gene's germline CDR1 is SGHAT and CDR2 FQNNGV. The CDR3 runs 16 residues. V lost 5 bases, J lost 2 bases, and 15 bases lay in between. CDR3 amino acids: CASSPHRTATNEKLFF. In nucleotides, the CDR3 is TGTGCCAGCAGCCCTCACCGGACAGCTACTAATGAAAAACTGTTTTTT.

The V gene is TRBV18, the J gene TRBJ2-1; D is possibly TRBD2 (6 bases). The germline V and J ends were trimmed by 2 bases and 0 bases, with 17 bases remaining between them. The CDR3 is 18 amino acids. CDR1 KGHSH and CDR2 LQKENI come from the germline V gene. CDR3 sequence: CASSPSRDSTRSYNEQFF. In nucleotides, the CDR3 is TGTGCCAGCTCACCATCGCGGGACTCCACCCGCTCCTACAATGAGCAGTTCTTC.

The V and J genes are TRBV7-2 and TRBJ2-1; D is perhaps TRBD2 (6 bases). CDR1 SGHTA and CDR2 FQGNSA come from the germline V gene. This CDR3 is 16 amino acids long. Trimming pared 1 base from V and 4 bases from J, leaving 14 bases between. The CDR3 loop is CASSLGVAGLYNEQFF. The CDR3 DNA reads as TGTGCCAGCAGCTTAGGTGTGGCGGGACTTTACAATGAGCAGTTCTTC. Drawing the rest from reference TRBV7-2 and TRBJ2-1, the complete variable domain is GAGVSQSPSNKVTEKGKDVELRCDPISGHTALYWYRQSLGQGLEFLIYFQGNSAPDKSGLPSDRFSAERTGGSVSTLTIQRTQQEDSAVYLCASSLGVAGLYNEQFFGPGTRLTVL.